This T cell receptor (beta chain) was found in a study of blood T cells in healthy people across ages. This clonotype was detected many times. A read error may be the cause here, since a much bigger clone is one base away. J gave up 2 bases and V 4 bases, and 1 base lay outside the gene matches. Germline V gene data show CDR1 as SGHTA and CDR2 as FQGNSA. The CDR3 length is 13 residues. A J-beta primer mix and a sample-barcoded 5' primer were used in a second PCR of about 7 to 12 cycles. Each CDR3 protein gets one entry after TCRdb re-called the 5' RACE reads with MiXCR. The data show about 930,000 distinct CDR3 sequences, about 28% seen once. The same data also contributed to another study, on T cells of mothers and their children.

The sample was blood. This sequence was found in a middle-aged woman in good health. The chain is built from TRBV7-2 and TRBJ2-5, with 7 bases lining up with TRBD1. This CDR3 is CASSWGQQETQYF. CDR3 DNA sequence: TGTGCCAGCAGCTGGGGACAGCAAGAGACCCAGTACTTC.